Presented here are 10 T cell receptor beta chains from one specimen sequenced in a study of T cells after yellow fever vaccination. TCRdb ran MiXCR on the 5' RACE reads and lists one entry per CDR3 protein. The data contain 120,000 or so distinct CDR3 sequences, 7.5% to 10% of them singletons. The sample here was CD8+ T cells sorted from PBMCs, taken on the day of the yellow fever booster vaccination. The receptors here all came from a young man who received the YFV17D yellow fever vaccine.

The table lists this clonotype with many counts. The chain links TRBV11-2 to TRBJ2-7; tentative D call: TRBD2 (6 bases). V was cut by 0 bases and J by 6 bases, with 15 bases left in between. Germline loops: CDR1 SGHAT, CDR2 FQNNGV. CDR3 length: 15 residues. The CDR3 loop is CASSLEGLPCREQYV. The CDR3, as DNA: TGTGCCAGCAGCTTAGAGGGACTCCCCTGCCGCGAGCAGTACGTC.

The V gene is TRBV10-3, the J gene TRBJ2-6; maybe TRBD1 (6 bases). The CDR3 has 13 amino acids. The V end lost 10 bases, the J end lost 2 bases, and 9 bases lay between the germline ends. Germline CDR1 is ENHRY and CDR2 is SYGVKD. CDR3 amino acids: CATRGTGANVLTF. CDR3 DNA sequence: TGTGCCACCAGGGGAACTGGGGCCAACGTCCTGACTTTC.

A few counts support this clonotype. The CDR3 protein is CASSQDRVMMNTEAFF. The CDR3 nucleotides read TGTGCCAGCAGCCAGGACAGGGTGATGATGAACACTGAAGCTTTCTTT. The gene calls are TRBV7-9 and TRBJ1-1; 8 bases match TRBD1. Germline V gene data show CDR1 as SEHNR and CDR2 as FQNEAQ (reference sequence). The trim removed 5 bases at V and 0 bases at J, leaving 8 bases unmatched. CDR3 length: 16 residues.

This clonotype turned up a few times. The chain has TRBV7-9 and TRBJ2-5, with D unresolved. V gave up 5 bases and J gave up 5 bases, with 12 bases separating them. Germline V lookup: CDR1 SEHNR, CDR2 FQNEAQ (reference sequence). This CDR3 contains 13 residues. DNA of the CDR3: TGTGCCAGCAGCCGTTCGATGGGGGAGACCCAGTACTTC. It is translated as CASSRSMGETQYF.

This chain connects TRBV5-1 to TRBJ2-1; D remains unclear. The germline V gene has CDR1 SGHRS and CDR2 YFSETQ. The V gene lost 5 bases and the J gene lost 1 base, with 10 bases spanning the gap. There are 14 residues in the CDR3. The CDR3 DNA follows: TGCGCCAGCAGGAAGACGGTTTCCTACAATGAGCAGTTCTTC. Translated, it gives CASRKTVSYNEQFF.

This clonotype was found a few times. CDR3 in DNA: TGTGCCAGCAGCCAAGAAAGGACAGGAGACAATCAGCCCCAGCATTTT. Its translation: CASSQERTGDNQPQHF. J is TRBJ1-5 and V is TRBV14; 7 positions agree with TRBD1. The V gene's germline CDR1 is SGHDN and CDR2 FVKESK. The CDR3 has 16 amino acids. After removal of 0 bases from V and 3 bases from J, the junction contained 5 bases not matched to a gene.

V usage is TRBV19 and J usage is TRBJ1-2; weak D call: TRBD1 (5 bases). The CDR3 runs to 14 residues. Trimming cost V 8 bases and J 4 bases, with 17 bases left between them. Germline V gene data show CDR1 as LNHDA and CDR2 as SQIVND (reference sequence). The CDR3, as DNA: TGTGCCAGTCAATTTTACACAGGACCCTATGGCTACACCTTC. Amino acid sequence: CASQFYTGPYGYTF.

This clonotype was counted a few times. The germline gene is not matched at one end of the junction; a read error may be the cause. This sequence joins TRBV10-3 and TRBJ1-2; TRBD1 matches at 10 bases. Per the germline V gene, CDR1 is ENHRY and CDR2 is SYGVKD. The CDR3 runs 13 residues. CDR3 in amino acids: CVISETGGIGYTF. CDR3 DNA sequence: TGTGTCATCAGTGAGACAGGGGGCATAGGCTACACCTTC.

The chain employs TRBV27 and TRBJ2-5; D is ambiguous. The CDR3 length is 14 residues. Trimming left V 4 bases short and J 0 bases short, with 9 bases between. Per the germline V gene, CDR1 is MNHEY and CDR2 is SMNVEV (reference sequence). The CDR3 bases are TGTGCCAGCAGTTCCCTCCCTTACCAAGAGACCCAGTACTTC. It yields the protein CASSSLPYQETQYF.

This clonotype was seen a few times. This chain links TRBV6-1 with TRBJ2-5; 8 bases are shared with TRBD2. The J segment lost 2 bases and the V segment lost 0 bases, leaving 11 bases of the junction unmatched. Germline values: CDR1 MNHNS, CDR2 SASEGT. The CDR3 has 18 amino acids. CDR3 coding DNA: TGTGCCAGCAGTGAAGCGGACTATACGAGCGGGGGACAAGAGACCCAGTACTTC. Amino acids: CASSEADYTSGGQETQYF.